The sequence of this T cell receptor (beta chain) was determined in a study of CD8+ T cells in alopecia areata. The overall study: Grafted skin came from C3H/HeJ donors with spontaneous alopecia (about 6-13 months old) and was placed on approximately 7-10-week-old female C3H/HeJ mice.

RNA extraction and reverse transcription yielded cDNA as sequencing template. Assay used: immunoSEQ multiplex PCR; TCRdb lists only in-frame clones, some missing. This repertoire holds some 110,000 clones, and none appear only once. Trimming removed 4 bases at V and 0 bases at J, with 13 bases between. The CDR3 spans 16 residues. Germline CDR1 reads NSHNY; CDR2 reads SYGAGN. With regard to this clone: The gene symbols are mouse symbols. Read coverage stops 4 residues before the CDR3 terminus; the germline J gene supplies the remainder.

The sample was lesional skin. The TCR sequence derives from a C3H/HeJ mouse with alopecia areata. The strain bears MHC haplotype H2-k. The V gene is TRBV13-1, the J gene TRBJ1-4, with a possible D match to TRBD1 (6 bases). The CDR3 bases that were read are TGTGCCAGCAGTTATTCCGGGACATTTTCCAACGAA. It codes for CASSYSGTFSNE. The whole CDR3 reads CASSYSGTFSNERLFF.